Presented here are 8 T cell receptor beta chains from one specimen sequenced in a study of response to subunit inactivated influenza vaccine. TCRdb recomputed calls from the RT-PCR reads with MiXCR, one row per CDR3 protein. This sample yields 500,000 to 600,000 distinct CDR3 sequences, of which less than 15% are seen a single time; roughly 11% belongs to the top ten. This specimen was PBMCs from blood, taken about 12 days after vaccination. These receptors all come from a man between 50 and 59 years old who received an inactivated influenza vaccine.

This clonotype was observed a handful of times. The V gene is TRBV6-2 or TRBV6-3, the J gene TRBJ2-2; 9 nucleotides align to TRBD1. The germline gives CDR1 MNHEY, CDR2 SVGEGT. The CDR3 spans 16 residues. V was pared by 6 bases and J by 2 bases, with 7 bases of the junction left unmatched. The CDR3 loop reads CASRGYRGRNTGELFF. DNA for the CDR3: TGTGCCAGCAGAGGATACAGGGGGCGCAACACCGGGGAGCTGTTTTTT.

Here the CDR3 DNA reads TGTGCCAGCAGCTTGTACGAGAGACAGGAGGATTCACCCCTCCACTTT. As protein: CASSLYERQEDSPLHF. The J gene is TRBJ1-6, the V gene TRBV5-6; perhaps TRBD1 as D (6 bases). The CDR3 is 16 amino acids. Germline CDR1 reads SGHDT; CDR2 reads YYEEEE. Trimming shortened V by 1 base and J by 8 bases, and 16 bases separated the two germline ends.

J is TRBJ1-1 and V is TRBV28; the D gene is possibly TRBD1 (5 bases). The CDR3 has 14 residues. V lost 3 bases and J 5 bases, leaving 13 bases between the germline ends. Germline CDR1 is MDHEN and CDR2 is SYDVKM. The chain's CDR3 is CASSFGVGGTEAFF. The CDR3 DNA sequence: TGTGCCAGCAGTTTTGGGGTGGGGGGAACTGAAGCTTTCTTT.

This clonotype showed up many times. The rearrangement uses TRBV12-3 or TRBV12-4 and TRBJ2-1, with 8 bases identical to TRBD2. The CDR3 extends over 14 amino acids. With V trimmed by 4 bases and J by 7 bases, 6 bases remained unmatched. CDR3 bases: TGTGCCAGCAGTTCTGGCGGGAGGAGTAATGAGCAGTTCTTC. It yields the protein CASSSGGRSNEQFF.

CDR3 DNA sequence: TGTGCCAGCAGCGAGGACAGGGCGCATGGCGGGGAGCTGTTTTTT. Translated: CASSEDRAHGGELFF. The rearrangement uses TRBV6-1 and TRBJ2-2; 8 nucleotides match TRBD1. After removal of 6 bases from V and 7 bases from J, the junction contained 10 bases not matched to a gene. Looked up from germline, CDR1 is MNHNS and CDR2 is SASEGT. CDR3 length: 15 residues.

A few counts support this clonotype. In this CDR3 the conserved last residue, phenylalanine or tryptophan, is missing, so a read error is likely. The limits of the CDR3 on the DNA are not certain, so only TCRdb's listed CDR3 is given. The chain uses TRBV7-6 and TRBJ2-7; TRBD2, the table's D call, lacks a check against the DNA. The CDR3 is 12 residues long, counting both termini. Germline V gene data show CDR1 as SGHVS and CDR2 as FNYEAQ. The CDR3 here is CASSLPTSGTLL.

This clonotype was observed a handful of times. This sequence joins TRBV19 and TRBJ1-5; no clear D. CDR3 size: 14 residues. Trimming took off 0 bases at V and 2 bases at J, with 5 bases between the two ends. The germline V gene encodes CDR1 LNHDA and CDR2 SQIVND (reference sequence). CDR3 in amino acids: CASSIDSGNQPQHF. The CDR3 DNA sequence: TGTGCCAGTAGTATAGACTCAGGCAATCAGCCCCAGCATTTT.

A word on this clonotype: Germline is not matched at one junction end, which may reflect a read error. The chain couples TRBV29-1 to TRBJ2-3; 8 bases match TRBD1. Per the germline V gene, CDR1 is SQVTM and CDR2 is ANQGSEA. There are 15 residues in the CDR3. CDR3 sequence: CSVGSGQGARDTRYF. DNA for the CDR3: TGCAGCGTTGGATCCGGACAGGGTGCTAGAGATACGCGGTATTTT.